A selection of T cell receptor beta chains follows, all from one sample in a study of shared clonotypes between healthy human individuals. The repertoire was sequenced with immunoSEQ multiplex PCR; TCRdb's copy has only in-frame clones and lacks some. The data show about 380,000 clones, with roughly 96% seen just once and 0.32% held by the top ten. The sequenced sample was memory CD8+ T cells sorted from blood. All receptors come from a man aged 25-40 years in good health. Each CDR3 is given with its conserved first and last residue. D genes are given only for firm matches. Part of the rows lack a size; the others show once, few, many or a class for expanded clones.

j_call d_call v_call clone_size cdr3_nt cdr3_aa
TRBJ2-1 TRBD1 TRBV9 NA TGTGCCAGCAGCGTAGTCGCTGGACAGGGGGATGAGCAGTTCTTC CASSVVAGQGDEQFF
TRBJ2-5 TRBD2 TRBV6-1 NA TGTGCCAGCAGTGGAAGCGGGAGGGGCTCAAGGGAGACCCAGTACTTC CASSGSGRGSRETQYF
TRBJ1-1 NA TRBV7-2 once TGTGCCAGCAGCTTATTTTCAGGACAGAACACTGAAGCTTTCTTT CASSLFSGQNTEAFF
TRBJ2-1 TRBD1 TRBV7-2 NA TGTGCCAGCAGCCGGGACAGGGGGCGCAGTGAGCAGTTCTTC CASSRDRGRSEQFF
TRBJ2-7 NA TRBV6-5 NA TGTGCCAGCAGTTCCGGACATTCCTACGAGCAGTACTTC CASSSGHSYEQYF
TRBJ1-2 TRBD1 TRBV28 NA TGTGCCAGCAGCCGGGACAGGGGCCTCCCTAACTATGGCTACACCTTC CASSRDRGLPNYGYTF
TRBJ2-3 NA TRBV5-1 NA TGCGCCAGCAGCTTGGTGGGAGATACGCAGTATTTT CASSLVGDTQYF
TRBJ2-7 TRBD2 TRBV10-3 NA TGTGCCATCAGAGGTTTTAGCGGGGTGGGCTACGAGCAGTACTTC CAIRGFSGVGYEQYF
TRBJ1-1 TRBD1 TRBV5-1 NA TGCGCCAGCAGCGCCTGGGACAGGAACACTGAAGCTTTCTTT CASSAWDRNTEAFF
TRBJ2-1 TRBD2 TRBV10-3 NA TGTGCCATCAGTCCTATAGCGGGAGGAGCGGGTGAGCAGTTCTTC CAISPIAGGAGEQFF